The T cell receptor beta chain described here comes from a study of human T cells and chemical hapten exposure. Time point specified: patch test 2, 6 weeks after DPC sensitization. Treatment denoted: therapeutic diphenylcyclopropenone sensitization with weekly scalp DPC. One entry per CDR3 protein results from TCRdb running MiXCR on the RACE reads. The sample includes fewer than 100,000 distinct CDR3 sequences, about a tenth seen only once; the top ten take more than 2%. This clonotype was recorded at least ten times. Germline loops: CDR1 MDHEN, CDR2 SYDVKM. V was clipped by 6 bases and J by 4 bases; unmatched bases: 9. The CDR3 contains 16 residues.

The chain couples TRBV28 to TRBJ2-2; TRBD1 matches 9 bases. This receptor was obtained from a woman aged 40 to 50 with alopecia areata. Some clones in this sample may be carry-over from other donors' samples. The material sequenced was whole blood, taken in connection with sensitization to the hapten diphenylcyclopropenone (DPC). The chain's CDR3 is CASRIPGQGRTGELFF. CDR3 bases: TGTGCCAGCAGGATACCGGGACAGGGACGCACCGGGGAGCTGTTTTTT.